This TCR beta chain is drawn from a study of OX40 agonist ivuxolimab in advanced cancers. Study-level background: Ivuxolimab is an agonistic anti-OX40 (CD134) antibody, and patients were treated with it. Averaging about 60 years in age, with a range of 23 to 79, the cohort was approximately 84% male.

Germline loops: CDR1 KGHSH, CDR2 LQKENI. The V and J ends lost 0 bases and 7 bases respectively, with 16 bases between them. The CDR3 has 16 residues. Assay: immunoSEQ multiplex PCR; the TCRdb copy retains only in-frame clones and omits some. The sample holds about 73,000 clones, approximately 90% seen once. This sequence originates from an adult with an advanced solid tumor such as melanoma, head and neck, liver or kidney cancer. The source was CD4+ or CD8+ T cells sorted from blood, collected in a trial of the OX40 agonist ivuxolimab. The chain links TRBV18 to TRBJ1-5, with D uncertain. This chain's CDR3 is CASSPPMEGKGQPQHF. In nucleotides, the CDR3 is TGTGCCAGCTCACCACCAATGGAAGGGAAGGGACAGCCCCAGCATTTT.